This entry lists 24 T cell receptor beta chains sequenced from one sample in a study of response to subunit inactivated influenza vaccine. TCRdb reprocessed the RT-PCR reads with MiXCR, giving one entry per CDR3 protein. The sample includes roughly 290,000 distinct CDR3 sequences, 21% of them seen just once. Sequencing used PBMCs from blood, obtained less than 22 months after vaccination. The receptors derive from a man aged 45-69 years who received an inactivated influenza vaccine.

The V gene is TRBV18, the J gene TRBJ1-5; 7 bases match TRBD1. The ends lost 2 bases at V and 2 bases at J; junction bases unmatched: 3. The CDR3 has 15 amino acids. Germline V gives CDR1 KGHSH, CDR2 LQKENI. The CDR3 spells CASSPKGTGNQPQHF. CDR3 sequence (DNA): TGTGCCAGCTCACCAAAGGGGACAGGCAATCAGCCCCAGCATTTT.

The rearrangement joins TRBV6-1 to TRBJ2-7; 9 bases are a match to TRBD1. The V gene end was trimmed by 7 bases and the J gene end by 1 base; junction bases not matched to a gene: 5. From germline, CDR1 is MNHNS and CDR2 SASEGT. This CDR3 region has 14 residues. In nucleotides, the CDR3 is TGTGCCAGCAACAGGGGGCCGTTATCCTACGAGCAGTACTTC. It specifies CASNRGPLSYEQYF.

This clonotype was recorded at least ten times. The chain has TRBV9 and TRBJ1-1; TRBD1 matches at 7 bases. The CDR3 runs to 18 residues. The V gene end was trimmed by 3 bases and the J gene end by 4 bases; junction bases not matched to a gene: 18. Per germline, CDR1 SGDLS and CDR2 YYNGEE. In DNA form, the CDR3 reads TGTGCCAGCAGCGCTCACACAATTCCCCAGGGGGAAGGCACTGAAGCTTTCTTT. This sequence encodes CASSAHTIPQGEGTEAFF.

The chain combines TRBV4-2 with TRBJ2-7; a weak D match, TRBD2 (6 bases). The CDR3 contains 17 residues. CDR1 is LGHNA and CDR2 is YNFKEQ in the germline V gene. V lost 0 bases and J 0 bases, leaving 15 bases between the germline ends. CDR3 coding DNA: TGTGCCAGCAGCCAAGAGTTGACTAGTCTGAGCTCCTACGAGCAGTACTTC. Translated, it gives CASSQELTSLSSYEQYF.

This chain joins TRBV6-5 and TRBJ2-3; 8 bases fit TRBD1. Germline V gene sequence: CDR1 MNHEY, CDR2 SVGAGI. This CDR3 is 12 amino acids long. With 6 bases clipped from V and 6 bases from J, the junction kept 2 bases outside the gene matches. The DNA of the CDR3 is TGTGCCAGCAGCCGACAGGGGGATACGCAGTATTTT. It codes for CASSRQGDTQYF.

This clonotype showed up just a few times. CDR3 region: CASGGPTDTQYF. In DNA, the CDR3 is TGTGCTAGTGGGGGGCCCACAGATACGCAGTATTTT. V gene TRBV12-5 combines with J gene TRBJ2-3, with D perhaps TRBD1 (5 bases). Trimming pared 6 bases from V and 2 bases from J, leaving 6 bases between. Germline CDR1 LGHNT, CDR2 FRNRAP. CDR3 length: 12 amino acids.

The chain uses TRBV12-3 or TRBV12-4 and TRBJ2-3, with 7 nucleotides matching TRBD2. V shed 0 bases, J shed 0 bases, and the junction held 12 bases outside the gene matches. CDR3 length: 19 amino acids. For the CDR3, the DNA is TGTGCCAGCAGTTTAGCGAGTTGGCGGGAGATAGGTAGCACAGATACGCAGTATTTT. It yields the protein CASSLASWREIGSTDTQYF.

This clonotype was seen only a few times. The chain joins TRBV12-3 or TRBV12-4 to TRBJ2-7; D unresolved. The V end lost 0 bases, the J end lost 4 bases, and 7 bases lay between the germline ends. The CDR3 spans 13 residues. The CDR3 protein is CASSLALRYEQYF. CDR3 nucleotides: TGTGCCAGCAGTTTAGCGCTTAGATACGAGCAGTACTTC.

This clonotype appeared many times. The CDR3 loop reads CASSQEWSLRSSSYNEQFF. The CDR3 DNA sequence: TGCGCCAGCAGCCAAGAGTGGTCCCTCCGCAGCTCCTCCTACAATGAGCAGTTCTTC. The chain carries TRBV4-3 and TRBJ2-1; no clear D gene. Trimming removed 0 bases at V and 0 bases at J, with 18 bases between. The germline CDR1 and CDR2 sequences are LGHNA and YSLEER. The length of the CDR3 is 19 residues.

This clonotype was detected ten times or more. The CDR3 sequence: CASSQDRQGQIQYF. The CDR3 DNA sequence: TGCGCCAGCAGCCAAGATAGGCAGGGGCAAATTCAGTACTTC. The rearrangement joins TRBV4-3 to TRBJ2-4; a weak D match, TRBD1 (6 bases). CDR3 length: 14 residues. CDR1 is LGHNA, CDR2 YSLEER, per germline. V was shortened by 0 bases and J by 10 bases, with 13 bases between the two germline ends.

This clonotype showed up just once. The chain joins TRBV6-2 or TRBV6-3 to TRBJ2-1; 14 nucleotides agree with TRBD2. Germline-derived CDR1 and CDR2 are MNHEY and SVGEGT. The CDR3 is made up of 21 amino acids. J was trimmed by 0 bases and V by 0 bases; bases with no gene match: 10. CDR3: CASSYSFGLAGGQSSYNEQFF. DNA for the CDR3: TGTGCCAGCAGTTACTCCTTCGGACTAGCGGGAGGCCAGAGCTCCTACAATGAGCAGTTCTTC.

The chain couples TRBV7-9 to TRBJ1-4; TRBD1 might be the D (5 bases). The CDR3 spans 17 residues. Germline assignment: CDR1 SEHNR and CDR2 FQNEAQ (reference sequence). Trimming shortened V by 5 bases and J by 2 bases, and 18 bases separated the two germline ends. The CDR3 loop reads CASSARGAVYTNEKLFF. CDR3 nucleotides: TGTGCCAGCAGCGCCCGGGGCGCGGTGTATACTAATGAAAAACTGTTTTTT.

The J gene is TRBJ2-4, the V gene TRBV5-1, with D possibly TRBD2 on 5 matching bases. Trimming removed 1 base at V and 3 bases at J, with 14 bases between. The CDR3 loop spans 16 amino acids. Germline V gives CDR1 SGHRS, CDR2 YFSETQ. CDR3 DNA sequence: TGCGCCAGCAGCTTGTCCGGGGTCTTGGGCAAAAACATTCAGTACTTC. This translates into CASSLSGVLGKNIQYF. Drawing the rest from reference TRBV5-1 and TRBJ2-4, the complete variable domain is KAGVTQTPRYLIKTRGQQVTLSCSPISGHRSVSWYQQTPGQGLQFLFEYFSETQRNKGNFPGRFSGRQFSNSRSEMNVSTLELGDSALYLCASSLSGVLGKNIQYFGAGTRLSVL.

The chain combines TRBV4-1 with TRBJ2-7, with D perhaps matching TRBD2 (5 bases). V was shortened by 1 base and J by 8 bases, with 12 bases between the two germline ends. Germline-derived CDR1 and CDR2 are MGHRA and YSYEKL. This CDR3 has 13 amino acids. CDR3 sequence: CASSQVTGFQQYF. DNA for the CDR3: TGCGCCAGCAGCCAAGTTACGGGGTTCCAGCAGTACTTC.

The chain carries TRBV7-2 and TRBJ1-2; D gene ambiguous. V lost 3 bases and J 5 bases, leaving 7 bases between the germline ends. CDR3 length: 12 residues. CDR1 is SGHTA and CDR2 is FQGNSA in the germline V gene. CDR3 coding DNA: TGTGCCAGCAGCTTTCGTGCTTATGGCTACACCTTC. Protein sequence: CASSFRAYGYTF.

This chain links TRBV12-3 or TRBV12-4 with TRBJ1-2, with TRBD1 matching over 7 bases. The CDR3 runs 15 residues. The V segment lost 3 bases and the J segment 3 bases; nucleotides outside the gene matches: 7. DNA for the CDR3: TGTGCCAGCAGTTTCCCGGCCCAGGGGGACTATGGCTACACCTTC. This encodes CASSFPAQGDYGYTF.

This clonotype was seen a handful of times. The chain has TRBV3-1 and TRBJ2-7, with TRBD2 matching 8 bases. From germline, CDR1 is LGHDT and CDR2 YNNKEL (reference sequence). The CDR3 is 16 residues long. V shed 5 bases, J shed 6 bases, and the junction held 15 bases outside the gene matches. The chain's CDR3 is CASSTTSGIVLGEQYF. The CDR3 nucleotides are TGTGCCAGCAGCACAACTAGCGGCATAGTTCTGGGCGAGCAGTACTTC.

In its sample, this clonotype was seen once. The chain has TRBV27 and TRBJ2-3, with D unclear. Germline CDR1 reads MNHEY; CDR2 reads SMNVEV (reference sequence). Trimming cost V 2 bases and J 2 bases, with 5 bases left between them. The CDR3 consists of 13 residues. CDR3 in DNA: TGTGCCAGCAGTTTACCCAACACAGATACGCAGTATTTT. Its protein product is CASSLPNTDTQYF.

The chain uses TRBV7-1 and TRBJ2-6; tentative D call: TRBD1 (9 bases). TRBV7-1 is recorded as an ORF, its role being uncertain. V lost 3 bases, J lost 0 bases, and 27 bases lay in between. The CDR3 has 22 residues. The CDR3: CASSSGTGRWIAGLSGANVLTF. As DNA, the CDR3 is TGTGCCAGCAGCTCTGGGACAGGGCGGTGGATAGCGGGACTCTCTGGGGCCAACGTCCTGACTTTC.

This clonotype occurred a few times. The chain recombines TRBV11-3 with TRBJ2-1; 9 nucleotides agree with TRBD2. Trimming removed 4 bases from V and 7 bases from J; junction bases left unmatched: 11. This CDR3 spans 16 amino acids. Germline CDR1 reads SGHNT; CDR2 reads YENEEA. The CDR3 protein is CASSSDGRSGGNEQFF. The CDR3, as DNA: TGTGCCAGCAGCTCCGATGGGCGAAGCGGGGGGAATGAGCAGTTCTTC.

This clonotype was detected a few times. The V gene is TRBV7-9, the J gene TRBJ1-2; tentatively, D is TRBD1 (5 bases). Germline V gives CDR1 SEHNR, CDR2 FQNEAQ (reference sequence). Trimming pared 5 bases from V and 4 bases from J, leaving 11 bases between. CDR3 length equals 13 residues. The CDR3 loop is CASSVGEGYGYTF. In DNA, the CDR3 is TGTGCCAGCAGCGTAGGGGAGGGCTATGGCTACACCTTC.

Many counts were recorded for this clonotype. The chain couples TRBV5-5 to TRBJ1-2; no clear D gene. This CDR3 is 14 amino acids long. Per germline, CDR1 SGHKS and CDR2 YYEKEE (reference sequence). The V gene lost 2 bases and the J gene lost 1 base, with 9 bases spanning the gap. In nucleotides, the CDR3 is TGTGCCAGCAGCTTAGCGAGAGATAACTATGGCTACACCTTC. The encoded protein is CASSLARDNYGYTF.

This sequence joins TRBV5-6 and TRBJ1-4; D perhaps matches TRBD1 (6 bases). This CDR3 comprises 16 residues. In germline, CDR1 is SGHDT, CDR2 YYEEEE. The V and J ends lost 0 bases and 0 bases respectively, with 9 bases between them. The CDR3 sequence: CASSLEGTPTNEKLFF. The CDR3 nucleotides are TGTGCCAGCAGCTTGGAAGGGACACCAACTAATGAAAAACTGTTTTTT.

The rearrangement uses TRBV4-2 and TRBJ2-5; no clear D. Per the germline V gene, CDR1 is LGHNA and CDR2 is YNFKEQ. V was trimmed by 0 bases and J by 0 bases, leaving 5 bases between them. CDR3 length: 14 amino acids. The CDR3 region is CASSQDPDQETQYF. The CDR3 DNA sequence: TGTGCCAGCAGCCAAGATCCCGACCAAGAGACCCAGTACTTC.